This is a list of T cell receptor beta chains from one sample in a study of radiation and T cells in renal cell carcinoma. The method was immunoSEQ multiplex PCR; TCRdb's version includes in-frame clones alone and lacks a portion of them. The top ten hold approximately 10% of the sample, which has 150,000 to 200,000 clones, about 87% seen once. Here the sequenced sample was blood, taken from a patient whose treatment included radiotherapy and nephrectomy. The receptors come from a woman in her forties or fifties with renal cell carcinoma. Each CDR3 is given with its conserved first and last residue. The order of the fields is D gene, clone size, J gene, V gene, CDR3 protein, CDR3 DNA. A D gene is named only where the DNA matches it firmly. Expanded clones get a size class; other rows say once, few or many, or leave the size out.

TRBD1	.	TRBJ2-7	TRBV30	CAWSSGTGADEQYF	TGTGCCTGGAGTTCCGGGACAGGGGCCGACGAGCAGTACTTC
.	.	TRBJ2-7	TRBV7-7	CASSPTGGAGEQYF	TGTGCTAGCAGCCCGACAGGAGGGGCGGGCGAGCAGTACTTC
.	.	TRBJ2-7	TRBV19	CASKGVTSYEQYF	TGTGCCAGTAAAGGGGTCACCTCCTACGAGCAGTACTTC
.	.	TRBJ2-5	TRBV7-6	CASSLDPQETQYF	TGTGCCAGCAGCTTAGATCCCCAAGAGACCCAGTACTTC
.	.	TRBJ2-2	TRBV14	CASSQDRSHLNTGELFF	TGTGCCAGCAGCCAAGATCGTTCACACTTGAACACCGGGGAGCTGTTTTTT
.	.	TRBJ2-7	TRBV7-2	CASSLDRDSTDEEVF	TGTGCCAGCAGCTTAGACCGGGACTCCACTGATGAAGAAGTCTTC
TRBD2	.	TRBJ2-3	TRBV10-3	CAITLAGTDTQYF	TGTGCCATCACCCTAGCGGGTACAGATACGCAGTATTTT
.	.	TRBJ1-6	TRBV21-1	CASSIPGTNSPLHF	TGTGCCAGCAGCATTCCAGGGACCAATTCACCCCTCCACTTT
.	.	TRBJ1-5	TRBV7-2	CASSLGGTPQPQHF	TGTGCCAGCAGCTTAGGGGGCACGCCGCAGCCCCAGCATTTT
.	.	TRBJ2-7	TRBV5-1	CASSAGTFYEQYF	TGCGCCAGCTCCGCCGGGACCTTCTACGAGCAGTACTTC
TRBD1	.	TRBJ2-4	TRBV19	CASMDRVAKNIQYF	TGTGCCAGTATGGACAGGGTAGCCAAAAACATTCAGTACTTC
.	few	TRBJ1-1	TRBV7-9	CASSLGVGPNTEAFF	TGTGCCAGCAGCTTAGGAGTCGGACCGAACACTGAAGCTTTCTTT
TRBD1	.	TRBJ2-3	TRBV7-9	CASSPRQGWADTQYF	TGTGCCAGCAGCCCCCGACAGGGGTGGGCAGATACGCAGTATTTT
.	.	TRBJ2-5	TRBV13	CASSLGGREQETQYF	TGTGCCAGCAGCTTGGGGGGCAGAGAACAAGAGACCCAGTACTTC
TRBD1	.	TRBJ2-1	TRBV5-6	CASSSPATGGYNEQFF	TGTGCCAGCAGCTCCCCGGCGACAGGGGGTTACAATGAGCAGTTCTTC
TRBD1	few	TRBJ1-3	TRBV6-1	CASSEEPGGGNTIYF	TGTGCCAGCAGTGAAGAACCAGGGGGTGGAAACACCATATATTTT
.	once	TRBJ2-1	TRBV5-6	CASSPQPNARDNEQFF	TGTGCCAGCAGCCCGCAGCCCAACGCGCGGGACAATGAGCAGTTCTTC
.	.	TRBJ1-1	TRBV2	CASSAGQLNTEAFF	TGTGCCAGCAGCGCGGGACAATTGAACACTGAAGCTTTCTTT
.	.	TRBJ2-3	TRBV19	CASSPTGYTDTQYF	TGTGCCAGTAGCCCCACCGGGTATACAGATACGCAGTATTTT
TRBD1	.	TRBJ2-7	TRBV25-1	CASSDRDRVYNEQYF	TGTGCCAGCAGTGACCGGGACAGGGTCTACAACGAGCAGTACTTC
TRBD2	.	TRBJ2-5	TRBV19	CASSYLAGEAKTQYF	TGTGCCAGTAGTTATTTAGCGGGGGAGGCAAAGACCCAGTACTTC
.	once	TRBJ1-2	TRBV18	CASSPGQNYGYTF	TGTGCCAGCTCACCAGGCCAAAACTATGGCTACACCTTC
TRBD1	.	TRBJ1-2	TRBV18	CASSPPTTGPRDGYTF	TGTGCCAGCTCACCCCCTACGACAGGGCCTAGGGATGGCTACACCTTC
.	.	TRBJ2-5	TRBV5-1	CASSRDTGQETQYF	TGCGCCAGTTCCCGGGACACCGGTCAAGAGACCCAGTACTTC
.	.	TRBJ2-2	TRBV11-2	CASSWGSGEAGELFF	TGTGCCAGCAGCTGGGGGTCCGGGGAAGCCGGGGAGCTGTTTTTT
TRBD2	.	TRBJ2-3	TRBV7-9	CASGHSGVLTDTQYF	TGTGCCAGCGGACACAGCGGGGTTCTCACAGATACGCAGTATTTT
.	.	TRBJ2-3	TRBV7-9	CASSLTGITDTQYF	TGTGCCAGCAGTCTAACCGGGATTACAGATACGCAGTATTTT
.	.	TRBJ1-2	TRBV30	CAWNPKSYGYTF	TGTGCCTGGAATCCGAAGTCGTATGGCTACACCTTC
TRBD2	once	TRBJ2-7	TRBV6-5	CASSYALAGAPYEQYF	TGTGCCAGCAGTTACGCACTAGCGGGGGCCCCCTACGAGCAGTACTTC
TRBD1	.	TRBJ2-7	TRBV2	CASIGQGLPYEQYF	TGTGCCAGCATTGGACAGGGTCTACCCTACGAGCAGTACTTC
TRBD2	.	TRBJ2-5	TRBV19	CASSNSGLAGQETQYF	TGTGCCAGTAGTAACTCAGGACTAGCGGGGCAAGAGACCCAGTACTTC
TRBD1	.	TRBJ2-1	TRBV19	CASKTGAREQFF	TGTGCCAGCAAAACAGGGGCTCGTGAGCAGTTCTTC
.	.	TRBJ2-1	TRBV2	CASSDRGLSSYNEQFF	TGTGCCAGCAGTGACAGGGGCCTTAGCTCCTACAATGAGCAGTTCTTC
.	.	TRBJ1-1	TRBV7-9	CASSLMGTEAFF	TGTGCCAGCAGCCTGATGGGTACTGAAGCTTTCTTT
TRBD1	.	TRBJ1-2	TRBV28	CASSRDRVMWDTF	TGTGCCAGCAGCCGGGACAGGGTTATGTGGGACACCTTC
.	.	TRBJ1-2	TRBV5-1	CASSLGVGEYGYTF	TGCGCCAGCAGCTTGGGGGTCGGAGAGTATGGCTACACCTTC
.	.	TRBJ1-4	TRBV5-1	CASRSLLNEKLFF	TGCGCCAGCAGGTCACTATTAAATGAAAAACTGTTTTTT
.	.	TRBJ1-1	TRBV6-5	CASSIQPLTEAFF	TGTGCCAGCAGCATTCAGCCACTCACTGAAGCTTTCTTT
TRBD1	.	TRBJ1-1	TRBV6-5	CASSRRQGARTEAFF	TGTGCCAGCAGTCGTCGACAGGGGGCTCGAACTGAAGCTTTCTTT
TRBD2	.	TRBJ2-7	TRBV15	CATSSDIAGVAYEQYF	TGTGCCACCAGCAGTGACATAGCGGGGGTCGCCTACGAGCAGTACTTC
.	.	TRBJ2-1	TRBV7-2	CASSSSGLNNEQFF	TGTGCCAGCAGCTCATCTGGGCTCAACAATGAGCAGTTCTTC
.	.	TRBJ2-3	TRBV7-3	CASSPQTGDTQYF	TGTGCCAGCAGCCCCCAAACAGGAGATACGCAGTATTTT
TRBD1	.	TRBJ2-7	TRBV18	CASSPRTQGSYEQYF	TGTGCCAGCTCACCACGGACACAGGGGTCCTACGAGCAGTACTTC
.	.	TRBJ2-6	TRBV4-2	CASSLSQYVTGVSGANVLTF	TGTGCCAGCAGCCTCTCCCAATACGTGACGGGCGTCTCTGGGGCCAACGTCCTGACTTTC
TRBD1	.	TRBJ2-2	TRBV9	CASSVRDRPTGELFF	TGTGCCAGCAGCGTAAGGGACAGACCCACCGGGGAGCTGTTTTTT
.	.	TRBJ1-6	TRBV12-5	CASGLDREGSPLHF	TGTGCTAGTGGTTTGGACAGGGAGGGTTCACCCCTCCACTTT
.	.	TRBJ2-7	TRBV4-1	CASSQDRAGSSYEQYF	TGCGCCAGCAGCCAAGATCGGGCGGGGAGCTCCTACGAGCAGTACTTC
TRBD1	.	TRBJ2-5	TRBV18	CASQGQGSVGTQYF	TGTGCCAGCCAGGGACAGGGATCGGTTGGGACCCAGTACTTC
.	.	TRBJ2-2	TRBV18	CASSPSQTGELFF	TGTGCCAGCTCTCCGAGTCAGACTGGGGAGCTGTTTTTT
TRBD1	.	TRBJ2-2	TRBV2	CASSEASRGRVTGELFF	TGTGCCAGCAGTGAAGCGAGCAGGGGGCGAGTCACCGGGGAGCTGTTTTTT
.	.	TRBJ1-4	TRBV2	CASKNPTNEKLFF	TGTGCCAGCAAGAACCCGACTAATGAAAAACTGTTTTTT
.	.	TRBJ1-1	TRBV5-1	CASSLESETEAFF	TGCGCCAGCAGCTTGGAGTCAGAAACTGAAGCTTTCTTT
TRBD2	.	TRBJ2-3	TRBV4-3	CASSQDWAGGTDTQYF	TGCGCCAGCAGCCAAGATTGGGCGGGGGGCACAGATACGCAGTATTTT